The present entry profiles one T cell receptor beta chain with its context. The CDR3 extends over 13 amino acids. The V gene end was trimmed by 6 bases and the J gene end by 8 bases; junction bases not matched to a gene: 9. The germline gives CDR1 MNHNY, CDR2 SVGAGI (reference sequence). Sequencing of TCR beta was performed on blood CD8+ and CD4+ T cells. The data derive from a study of CD8 T cells in Susac syndrome. Random hexamers primed reverse transcription of roughly 0.5 to 1 ug RNA. With immunoSEQ multiplex PCR, TCR beta CDR3 was amplified across 54 Vbeta and 13 Jbeta. TCRdb processed the immunoSEQ multiplex PCR reads anew with MiXCR; each CDR3 protein has one entry. Of more than 150,000 distinct CDR3 sequences in the sample, approximately 95% were seen once.

The TCR was taken from a human donor with Susac syndrome. The chain couples TRBV6-6 to TRBJ1-2; 7 nucleotides agree with TRBD1. Material for sequencing was CD8+ T cells from PBMCs. This CDR3 reads CASSPQGVNGYTF. CDR3 coding DNA: TGTGCCAGCAGCCCCCAGGGGGTAAACGGCTACACCTTC.